The T cell receptor (beta chain) described here comes from a study of blood T cell repertoires in COVID-19 (TCRdb year 2020). Notes on the research overall: Collaborator samples came from the United States, Italy and Spain and covered acute and convalescent phases of COVID-19. The material from the prospective study consisted of cDNA or gDNA derived from T cells, B-cell-depleted T cells, or PBMCs. The dataset comprised deeply sampled blood TCRbeta repertoires from subjects exposed to, actively infected with, or recovered from COVID-19. A freely available public database, intended as a resource for researchers studying the immune response to SARS-CoV-2, is where the repertoires were released. Samples came from the ongoing ImmuneRACE study (first 160 participants) plus 1,254 subjects from 6 global collaborators. Sample metadata almost always included a de-identified subject ID, COVID-19 status, age in years and sex. Where available, HLA class I and class II types were taken from metadata supplied by the sample provider and were not determined by assay-based typing. The paper's findings and limits, for the study overall: The amount of clinical and demographic metadata varied by source and participant and was provided uncurated.

The immunoSEQ Assay, a bias-controlled multiplex PCR, was used to amplify TCRbeta CDR3 regions from genomic DNA. As for how the authors treated the data: Nucleated cell counts per sample were estimated from amplification of reference gene primers within the assay. To quantify the absolute abundance of each unique TCRbeta CDR3 rearrangement, sequence reads were collapsed and filtered. For each sample, productive Simpson clonality was calculated as the square root of Simpson's diversity index over productive rearrangements. The immuneACCESS repertoire file appears here via TCRdb, limited to in-frame rearrangements. These files lack a portion of the clones; in checked studies, under half of the deficit traces to unresolved V genes, and the cause of the others is not known. V and J calls and clone size follow that table, whereas D and trimming were derived from the DNA. The table for this sample lists fewer than 150,000 clones; 77% of them were counted only once. The ten largest clones capture around 20% of the sample.

Concerning this clone itself: What this receptor recognizes is not known. No qualities accompany the bases; no much larger clone lies one base away.

The germline V gene encodes CDR1 SGHAT and CDR2 FQNNGV. From the cysteine through the phenylalanine, the CDR3 covers 16 amino acids. Only the CDR3 portion is preserved as DNA: 48 bases, with reading frame beginning at the first base. Germline trimming: 4 bases from V, 9 bases from J; junction bases outside gene matches: 8. Whole blood was collected in K2EDTA tubes by collaborating institutions according to the institutions' own protocols. For TCRbeta analysis, collaborators shipped samples in one of three forms: frozen whole blood, isolated PBMCs, or DNA extracted from either of those sample types. The sequence derives from a man older than 75 with acute or convalescent COVID-19. The chain couples TRBV11-2 to TRBJ2-1; TRBD2 agrees with 14 junctional bases. Sequencing was carried out using peripheral blood. The DNA sequence is TGTGCCAGCAGCTCCGGACTAGCGGGGGGCCCCGTTGAGCAGTTCTTC. It is translated as CASSSGLAGGPVEQFF.